These 23 T cell receptor beta chains were all obtained from the same sample, sequenced in a study of B cell selection in AIRE deficiency. The protocol was immunoSEQ multiplex PCR, while the TCRdb copy is restricted to in-frame clones and leaves out a portion. The table shows 20,000 to 25,000 clones, with about 94% occurring only once. The regulatory T cell sort gate was CD4+CD25hiCD127low/negative. Sequenced: Tregs sorted from PBMCs. These receptors all stem from a human donor with AIRE deficiency.

This clone has a single count. CDR3 coding DNA: TGTGCCAGCAGCGAACGGGGAGGTTGGAGTTACAATGAGCAGTTCTTC. Translated, it gives CASSERGGWSYNEQFF. This chain links TRBV28 with TRBJ2-1; perhaps TRBD2 as D (6 bases). Trimming stripped 6 bases from V and 4 bases from J, with 19 bases between. Germline-derived CDR1 and CDR2 are MDHEN and SYDVKM. This CDR3 has 16 residues.

The count of this clone is one. This chain connects TRBV19 to TRBJ1-2, with unresolved D. Germline lookup yields CDR1 LNHDA and CDR2 SQIVND (reference sequence). The CDR3 contains 13 residues. V was cut by 5 bases and J by 5 bases, with 12 bases left in between. The CDR3 region is CASSQAERYGYTF. The CDR3 nucleotides are TGTGCCAGTAGTCAGGCAGAACGTTATGGCTACACCTTC.

The V and J genes are TRBV27 and TRBJ2-5, with D hard to call. This CDR3 is 13 amino acids long. In germline, CDR1 is MNHEY, CDR2 SMNVEV (reference sequence). Trimming took off 6 bases at V and 7 bases at J, with 15 bases between the two ends. As DNA, the CDR3 is TGTGCCAGCAGCCCGCCTGCGGTCCCGACCCAGTACTTC. Translating it yields CASSPPAVPTQYF.

This chain connects TRBV28 to TRBJ2-7; D remains unclear. Trimming took 6 bases from V and 4 from J, leaving 7 bases between them. The CDR3 covers 11 residues. Germline loops: CDR1 MDHEN, CDR2 SYDVKM. Here the CDR3 reads CASSWQYEQYF. CDR3 DNA: TGTGCCAGCAGCTGGCAGTACGAGCAGTACTTC.

This chain joins TRBV7-8 and TRBJ2-5; D uncertain. The germline V gene encodes CDR1 SGHVS and CDR2 FQNEAQ. The CDR3 covers 15 residues. V lost 0 bases and J lost 2, with 10 bases in between. DNA of the CDR3: TGTGCCAGCAGCTTAGCGAACACCCTACAAGAGACCCAGTACTTC. It specifies CASSLANTLQETQYF.

The V gene is TRBV15, the J gene TRBJ1-2; 7 nucleotides match TRBD1. This CDR3 comprises 17 residues. CDR1 LNHNV and CDR2 YYDKDF come from the germline V gene (reference sequence). V shed 1 base and J 0 bases; nucleotides not matched to a gene: 8. The CDR3 DNA sequence: TGTGCCACCAGCAGAGTCCACCGGGACAGCACTAACTATGGCTACACCTTC. Translating it yields CATSRVHRDSTNYGYTF. The complete variable domain, with remaining parts taken from reference TRBV15 and TRBJ1-2, reads DAMVIQNPRYQVTQFGKPVTLSCSQTLNHNVMYWYQQKSSQAPKLLFHYYDKDFNNEADTPDNFQSRRPNTSFCFLDIRSPGLGDTAMYLCATSRVHRDSTNYGYTFGSGTRLTVV.

CDR3 sequence (DNA): TGTGCCACAAACACCCCAGTAGCAACTAATGAAAAACTGTTTTTT. The encoded protein is CATNTPVATNEKLFF. This chain links TRBV28 with TRBJ1-4; no reliable D call. The CDR3 loop spans 15 amino acids. Per the germline V gene, CDR1 is MDHEN and CDR2 is SYDVKM. Trimming stripped 10 bases from V and 0 bases from J, with 15 bases between.

The rearrangement uses TRBV18 and TRBJ2-2; 9 positions agree with TRBD2. The junction had 10 bases not matched to a gene; V was cut back by 7 bases and J by 4 bases. From germline, CDR1 is KGHSH and CDR2 LQKENI. This CDR3 comprises 16 residues. CDR3 residues: CASFGFASGTTGELFF. The CDR3 DNA follows: TGTGCCAGCTTTGGATTCGCTAGCGGGACCACCGGGGAGCTGTTTTTT.

V and J are TRBV20-1 and TRBJ2-7; unclear D gene. The CDR3 has 11 residues. The germline CDR1 and CDR2 sequences are DFQATT and SNEGSKA (reference sequence). The germline V and J ends were trimmed by 5 bases and 3 bases, with 8 bases remaining between them. The DNA for the CDR3 is TGCAGTGCTCGGGCAGACTACGAGCAGTACTTC. It encodes CSARADYEQYF.

The chain recombines TRBV15 with TRBJ1-1; D not certain. Trimming stripped 8 bases from V and 4 bases from J, with 11 bases between. Germline V gene sequence: CDR1 LNHNV, CDR2 YYDKDF (reference sequence). The CDR3 spans 12 residues. DNA for the CDR3: TGTGCCACCGGTGGCAGGACCACTGAAGCTTTCTTT. It is translated as CATGGRTTEAFF.

The DNA for the CDR3 is TGTGCCAGCAGCCTGGGGACAGGCTACGAGCAGTACTTC. This codes for CASSLGTGYEQYF. The chain is built from TRBV7-2 and TRBJ2-7; the match to TRBD1 covers 8 bases. Germline CDR1 is SGHTA and CDR2 is FQGNSA. The length of the CDR3 is 13 residues. V shed 5 bases, J shed 3 bases, and the junction held 3 bases outside the gene matches.

This chain uses TRBV10-1 with TRBJ2-2, with 9 positions matching TRBD1. Trimming cost V 7 bases and J 4 bases; bases outside gene matches: 7. The CDR3 consists of 15 residues. The germline CDR1 and CDR2 sequences are WNHNN and SYGVQD (reference sequence). CDR3: CASTGTGLITGELFF. The CDR3 coding sequence is TGCGCCAGCACGGGGACAGGGCTAATCACCGGGGAGCTGTTTTTT.

Only a few counts were recorded for this clone. V gene TRBV10-3 combines with J gene TRBJ2-7; 7 bases map to TRBD1. Germline V gene lookup returns CDR1 ENHRY and CDR2 SYGVKD. The trim removed 4 bases at V and 2 bases at J, leaving 5 bases unmatched. This CDR3 is 14 amino acids long. The CDR3 DNA follows: TGTGCCATCAGTGGACGGGACAGACCCTACGAGCAGTACTTC. As protein: CAISGRDRPYEQYF.

The J gene is TRBJ1-1, the V gene TRBV11-1; TRBD1 agrees at 7 bases. Germline assignment: CDR1 SGHAT and CDR2 FQDESV (reference sequence). The CDR3 is made up of 17 amino acids. The trim removed 1 base at V and 0 bases at J, leaving 8 bases unmatched. In DNA form, the CDR3 reads TGTGCCAGCAGCTTAGTTCGGGACAGCGATATGAACACTGAAGCTTTCTTT. Translation: CASSLVRDSDMNTEAFF.

The chain joins TRBV5-4 to TRBJ2-5; D is possibly TRBD1 or TRBD2 (6 bases each). This CDR3 has 15 amino acids. CDR1 and CDR2 from the germline V gene are SGHNT and YYREEE (reference sequence). Trimming shortened V by 0 bases and J by 5 bases, and 14 bases separated the two germline ends. CDR3 region: CASSLGGASAETQYF. The CDR3 coding sequence is TGTGCCAGCAGCTTGGGGGGGGCTAGCGCGGAGACCCAGTACTTC. Full variable domain (rest looked up from reference TRBV5-4 and TRBJ2-5): ETGVTQSPTHLIKTRGQQVTLRCSSQSGHNTVSWYQQALGQGPQFIFQYYREEENGRGNFPPRFSGLQFPNYSSELNVNALELDDSALYLCASSLGGASAETQYFGPGTRLLVL.

This chain connects TRBV21-1 to TRBJ2-7; the D call TRBD2 from the table was never checked on the DNA. TRBV21-1 is annotated as a pseudogene. The CDR3 runs 15 residues. CDR3 bases: TGTGCCAGCAGCAAAAGGGGGGGGACCTCCTACGAGCAGTACTTC. Translating gives CASSKRGGTSYEQYF.

CDR3 in DNA: TGTGCCAGCAGCTTAGAGGGGTGGGATGAGCAGTTCTTC. Encoded protein: CASSLEGWDEQFF. This chain uses TRBV11-3 with TRBJ2-1; no clear D. V was shortened by 0 bases and J by 8 bases, with 8 bases between the two germline ends. This CDR3 is 13 amino acids long. Germline CDR1 reads SGHNT; CDR2 reads YENEEA.

CDR3 nucleotides: TGCGCCAGCAGCTTTCTGGTAGCGGGACGTACCGGGGAGCTGTTTTTT. Its protein product is CASSFLVAGRTGELFF. The chain has TRBV5-1 and TRBJ2-2; 8 bases agree with TRBD2. CDR1 and CDR2 (germline): SGHRS, YFSETQ. There are 16 residues in the CDR3. V lost 2 bases to trimming and J lost 5 bases; unmatched junction nucleotides: 8. The whole variable domain, filled in from reference TRBV5-1 and TRBJ2-2, reads KAGVTQTPRYLIKTRGQQVTLSCSPISGHRSVSWYQQTPGQGLQFLFEYFSETQRNKGNFPGRFSGRQFSNSRSEMNVSTLELGDSALYLCASSFLVAGRTGELFFGEGSRLTVL.

V usage is TRBV2 and J usage is TRBJ2-3; D is ambiguous. Trimming took 8 bases from V and 2 from J, leaving 5 bases between them. The CDR3 runs to 11 residues. The germline gives CDR1 SNHLY, CDR2 FYNNEI. The CDR3 bases are TGTGCCAGCCGATCCACAGATACGCAGTATTTT. Its translation is CASRSTDTQYF.

This clone was recorded once. The CDR3 here is CASSFLISGRALNEQYF. The DNA of the CDR3 is TGTGCCAGCAGCTTTTTAATTAGCGGGAGGGCCCTCAACGAGCAGTACTTC. The chain combines TRBV5-4 with TRBJ2-7; 11 bases are a match to TRBD2. The J segment lost 5 bases and the V segment lost 2 bases, leaving 12 bases of the junction unmatched. The germline gives CDR1 SGHNT, CDR2 YYREEE (reference sequence). The CDR3 extends over 17 amino acids.

This clone was counted a single time. The rearrangement joins TRBV5-1 to TRBJ2-3, with 8 bases aligning to TRBD1. The CDR3 contains 16 residues. CDR1 is SGHRS, CDR2 YFSETQ, per germline. After removal of 4 bases from V and 1 base from J, the junction contained 8 bases not matched to a gene. The CDR3 sequence is CASSATGAGGTDTQYF. DNA of the CDR3: TGCGCCAGCAGCGCGACAGGGGCTGGGGGCACAGATACGCAGTATTTT.

The chain recombines TRBV6-6 with TRBJ2-7, with 13 bases fitting TRBD2. V lost 6 bases to trimming and J lost 4 bases; unmatched junction nucleotides: 6. Germline CDR1 reads MNHNY; CDR2 reads SVGAGI (reference sequence). This CDR3 is built from 15 residues. CDR3: CASRRTSGSLYEQYF. The CDR3, as DNA: TGTGCCAGCAGGCGGACTAGCGGGAGTTTATACGAGCAGTACTTC.

V gene TRBV7-3 combines with J gene TRBJ2-1; 9 bases line up with TRBD2. The CDR3 is 15 residues long. The ends lost 5 bases at V and 8 bases at J; junction bases unmatched: 10. Germline loops: CDR1 SGHTA, CDR2 FQGTGA. The CDR3 here is CASSTLAGRVHEQFF. CDR3 in DNA: TGTGCCAGCAGCACGCTAGCGGGAAGGGTCCATGAGCAGTTCTTC.